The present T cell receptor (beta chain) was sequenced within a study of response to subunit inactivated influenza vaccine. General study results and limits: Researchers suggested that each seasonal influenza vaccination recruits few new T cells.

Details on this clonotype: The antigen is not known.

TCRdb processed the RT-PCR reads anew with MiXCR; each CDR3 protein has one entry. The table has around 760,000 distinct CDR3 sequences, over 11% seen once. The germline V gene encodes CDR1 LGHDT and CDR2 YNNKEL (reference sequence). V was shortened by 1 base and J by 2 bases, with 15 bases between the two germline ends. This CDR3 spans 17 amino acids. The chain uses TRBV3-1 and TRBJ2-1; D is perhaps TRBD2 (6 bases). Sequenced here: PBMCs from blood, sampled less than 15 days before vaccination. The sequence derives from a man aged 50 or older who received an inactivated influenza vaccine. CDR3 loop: CASSQVAGTYTYNEQFF. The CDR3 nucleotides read TGTGCCAGCAGCCAAGTCGCGGGGACCTATACCTACAATGAGCAGTTCTTC.